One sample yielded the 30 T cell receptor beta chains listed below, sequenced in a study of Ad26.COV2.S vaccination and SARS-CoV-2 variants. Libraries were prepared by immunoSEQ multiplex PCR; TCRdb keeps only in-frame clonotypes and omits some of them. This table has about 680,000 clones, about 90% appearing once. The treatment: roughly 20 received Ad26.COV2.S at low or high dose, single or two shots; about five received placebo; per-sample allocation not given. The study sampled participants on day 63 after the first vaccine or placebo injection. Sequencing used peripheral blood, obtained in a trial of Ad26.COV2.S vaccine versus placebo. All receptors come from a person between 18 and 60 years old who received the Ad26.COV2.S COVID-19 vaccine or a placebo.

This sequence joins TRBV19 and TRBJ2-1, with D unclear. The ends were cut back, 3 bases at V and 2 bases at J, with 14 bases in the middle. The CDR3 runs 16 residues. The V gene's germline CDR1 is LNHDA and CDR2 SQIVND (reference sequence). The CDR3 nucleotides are TGTGCCAGTAGTATCTCGGTAGGGCTTACCTACAATGAGCAGTTCTTC. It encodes CASSISVGLTYNEQFF. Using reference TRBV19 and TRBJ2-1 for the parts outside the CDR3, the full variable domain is DGGITQSPKYLFRKEGQNVTLSCEQNLNHDAMYWYRQDPGQGLRLIYYSQIVNDFQKGDIAEGYSVSREKKESFPLTVTSAQKNPTAFYLCASSISVGLTYNEQFFGPGTRLTVL.

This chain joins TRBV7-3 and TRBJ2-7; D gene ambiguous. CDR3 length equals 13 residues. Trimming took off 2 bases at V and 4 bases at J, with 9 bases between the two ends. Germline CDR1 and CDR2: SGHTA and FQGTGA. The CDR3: CASSLSPRYEQYF. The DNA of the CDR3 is TGTGCCAGCAGCTTATCCCCCCGATACGAGCAGTACTTC.

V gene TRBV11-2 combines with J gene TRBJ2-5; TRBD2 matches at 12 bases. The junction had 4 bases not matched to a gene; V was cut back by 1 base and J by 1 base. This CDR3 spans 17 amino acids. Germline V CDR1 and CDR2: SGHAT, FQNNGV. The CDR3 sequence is CASSLGLAGVGQETQYF. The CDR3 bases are TGTGCCAGCAGCTTAGGACTAGCGGGGGTTGGCCAAGAGACCCAGTACTTC.

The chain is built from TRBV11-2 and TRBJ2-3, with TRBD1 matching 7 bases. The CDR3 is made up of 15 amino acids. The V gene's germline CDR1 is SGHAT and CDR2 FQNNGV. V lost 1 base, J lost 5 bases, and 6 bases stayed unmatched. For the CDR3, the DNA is TGTGCCAGCAGCTTAGGTGGGACAGACATAGATACGCAGTATTTT. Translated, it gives CASSLGGTDIDTQYF.

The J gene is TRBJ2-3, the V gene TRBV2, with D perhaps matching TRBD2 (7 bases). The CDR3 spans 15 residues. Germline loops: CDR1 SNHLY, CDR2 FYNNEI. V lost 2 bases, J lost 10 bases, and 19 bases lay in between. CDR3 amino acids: CASSENTGGLGAQYF. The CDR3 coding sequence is TGTGCCAGCAGTGAAAATACGGGGGGCCTCGGGGCGCAGTATTTT.

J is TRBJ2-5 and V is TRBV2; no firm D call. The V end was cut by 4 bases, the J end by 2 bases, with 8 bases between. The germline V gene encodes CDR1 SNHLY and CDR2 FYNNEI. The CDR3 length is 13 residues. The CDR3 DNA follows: TGTGCCAGCAGTGGGACGGTTCAAGAGACCCAGTACTTC. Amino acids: CASSGTVQETQYF.

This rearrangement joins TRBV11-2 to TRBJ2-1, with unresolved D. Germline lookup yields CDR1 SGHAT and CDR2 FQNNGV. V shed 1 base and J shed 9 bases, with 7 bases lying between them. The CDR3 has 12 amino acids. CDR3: CASSLGNAEQFF. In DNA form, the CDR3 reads TGTGCCAGCAGCTTAGGGAATGCTGAGCAGTTCTTC.

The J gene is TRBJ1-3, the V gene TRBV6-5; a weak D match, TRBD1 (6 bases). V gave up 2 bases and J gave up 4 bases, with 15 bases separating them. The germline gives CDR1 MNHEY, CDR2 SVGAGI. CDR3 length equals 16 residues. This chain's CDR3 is CASSYKGGHGGNTIYF. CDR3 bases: TGTGCCAGCAGTTACAAAGGGGGACATGGGGGAAACACCATATATTTT.

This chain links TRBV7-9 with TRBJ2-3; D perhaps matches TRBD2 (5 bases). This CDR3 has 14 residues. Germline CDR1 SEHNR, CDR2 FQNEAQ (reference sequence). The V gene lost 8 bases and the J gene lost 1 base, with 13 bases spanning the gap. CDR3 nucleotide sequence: TGTGCCAGCTCCCAGAGCGGCCGCACAGATACGCAGTATTTT. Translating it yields CASSQSGRTDTQYF.

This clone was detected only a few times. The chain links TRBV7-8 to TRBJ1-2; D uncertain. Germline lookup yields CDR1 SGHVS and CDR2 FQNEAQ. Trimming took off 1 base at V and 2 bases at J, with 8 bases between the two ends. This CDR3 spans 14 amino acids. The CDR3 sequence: CASSLVAGNYGYTF. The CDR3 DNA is TGTGCCAGCAGCTTAGTGGCGGGAAACTATGGCTACACCTTC.

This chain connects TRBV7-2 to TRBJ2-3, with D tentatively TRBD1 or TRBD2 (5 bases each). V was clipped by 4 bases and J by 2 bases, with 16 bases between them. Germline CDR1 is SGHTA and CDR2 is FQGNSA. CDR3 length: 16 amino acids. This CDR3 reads CASSSPPGRYTDTQYF. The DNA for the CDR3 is TGTGCCAGCAGCTCCCCTCCGGGACGTTACACAGATACGCAGTATTTT.

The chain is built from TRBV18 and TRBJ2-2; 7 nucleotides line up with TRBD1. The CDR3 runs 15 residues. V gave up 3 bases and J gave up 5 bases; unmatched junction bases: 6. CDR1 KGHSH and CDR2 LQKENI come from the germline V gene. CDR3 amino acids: CASSPDRVRTGELFF. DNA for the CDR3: TGTGCCAGCTCACCCGACAGGGTTCGGACCGGGGAGCTGTTTTTT.

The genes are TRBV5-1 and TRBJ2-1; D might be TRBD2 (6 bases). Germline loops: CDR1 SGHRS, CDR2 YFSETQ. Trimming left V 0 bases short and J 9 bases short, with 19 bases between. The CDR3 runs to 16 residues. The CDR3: CASSLVPAPVSGEQFF. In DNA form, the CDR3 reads TGCGCCAGCAGCTTGGTTCCTGCCCCCGTTAGCGGTGAGCAGTTCTTC.

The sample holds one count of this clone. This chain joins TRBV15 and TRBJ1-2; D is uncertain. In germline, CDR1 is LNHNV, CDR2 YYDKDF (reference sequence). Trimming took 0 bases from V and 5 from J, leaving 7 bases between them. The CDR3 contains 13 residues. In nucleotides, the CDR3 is TGTGCCACCAGCAGAGACAGTCAATATGGCTACACCTTC. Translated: CATSRDSQYGYTF.

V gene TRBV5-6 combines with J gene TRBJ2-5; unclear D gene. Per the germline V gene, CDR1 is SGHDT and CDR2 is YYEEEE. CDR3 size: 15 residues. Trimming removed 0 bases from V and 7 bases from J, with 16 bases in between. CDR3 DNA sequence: TGTGCCAGCAGCTTGGGGCATACTACCATGGGGACCCAGTACTTC. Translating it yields CASSLGHTTMGTQYF.

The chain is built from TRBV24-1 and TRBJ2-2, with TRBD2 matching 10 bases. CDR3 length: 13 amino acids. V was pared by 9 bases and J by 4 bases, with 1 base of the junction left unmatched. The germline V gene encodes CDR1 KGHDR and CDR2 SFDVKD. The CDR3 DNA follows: TGTGCCACCGGGACTAGCGCCACCGGGGAGCTGTTTTTT. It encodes CATGTSATGELFF.

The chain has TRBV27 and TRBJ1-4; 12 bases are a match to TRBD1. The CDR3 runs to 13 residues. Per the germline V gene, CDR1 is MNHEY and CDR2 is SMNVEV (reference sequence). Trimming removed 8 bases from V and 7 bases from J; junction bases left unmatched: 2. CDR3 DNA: TGTGCCAGCCGGGACAGGGGGCTTGAAAAACTGTTTTTT. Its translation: CASRDRGLEKLFF.

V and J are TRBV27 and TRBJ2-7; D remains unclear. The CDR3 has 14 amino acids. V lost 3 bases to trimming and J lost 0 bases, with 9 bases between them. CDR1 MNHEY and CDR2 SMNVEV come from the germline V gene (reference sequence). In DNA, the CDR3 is TGTGCCAGCAGTTTGGAACGGACCTCCTACGAGCAGTACTTC. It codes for CASSLERTSYEQYF.

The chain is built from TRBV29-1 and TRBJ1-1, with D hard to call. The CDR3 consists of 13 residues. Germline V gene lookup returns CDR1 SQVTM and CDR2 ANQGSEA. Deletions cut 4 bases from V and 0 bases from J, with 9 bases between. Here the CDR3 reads CSVVPRLNTEAFF. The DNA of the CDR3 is TGCAGCGTTGTGCCACGGTTGAACACTGAAGCTTTCTTT.

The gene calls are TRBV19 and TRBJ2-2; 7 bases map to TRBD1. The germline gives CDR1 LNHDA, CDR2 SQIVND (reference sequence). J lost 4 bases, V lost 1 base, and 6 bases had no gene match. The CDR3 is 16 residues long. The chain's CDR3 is CASSIVGTAPTGELFF. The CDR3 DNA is TGTGCCAGTAGTATAGTGGGGACAGCCCCCACCGGGGAGCTGTTTTTT.

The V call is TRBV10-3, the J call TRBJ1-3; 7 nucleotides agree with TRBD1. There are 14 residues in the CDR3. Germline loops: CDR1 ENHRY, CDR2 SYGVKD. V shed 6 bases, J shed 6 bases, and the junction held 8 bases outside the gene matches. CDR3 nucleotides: TGTGCCATCAGCGCTAGGACAGGTGAAAACACCATATATTTT. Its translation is CAISARTGENTIYF.

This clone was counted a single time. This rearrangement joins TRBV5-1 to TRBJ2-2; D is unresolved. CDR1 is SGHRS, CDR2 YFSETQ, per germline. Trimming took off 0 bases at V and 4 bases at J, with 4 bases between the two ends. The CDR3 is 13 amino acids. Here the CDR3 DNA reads TGCGCCAGCAGCTTGGCACTCACCGGGGAGCTGTTTTTT. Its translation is CASSLALTGELFF.

In DNA form, the CDR3 reads TGTGCCAGCAGTTACTCGCCCCGCGGGGTCAGCACAGATACGCAGTATTTT. Translation: CASSYSPRGVSTDTQYF. The gene calls are TRBV6-2 or TRBV6-3 and TRBJ2-3; a weak D match, TRBD2 (6 bases). V lost 0 bases and J lost 0, with 13 bases in between. Germline values: CDR1 MNHEY, CDR2 SVGEGT. There are 17 residues in the CDR3.

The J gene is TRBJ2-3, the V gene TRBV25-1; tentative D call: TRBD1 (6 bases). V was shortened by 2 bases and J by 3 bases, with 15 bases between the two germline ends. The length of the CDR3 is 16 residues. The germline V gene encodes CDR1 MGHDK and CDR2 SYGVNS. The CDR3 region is CASSEGDRRFTDTQYF. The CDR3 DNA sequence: TGTGCCAGCAGTGAAGGTGACAGGAGGTTTACAGATACGCAGTATTTT.

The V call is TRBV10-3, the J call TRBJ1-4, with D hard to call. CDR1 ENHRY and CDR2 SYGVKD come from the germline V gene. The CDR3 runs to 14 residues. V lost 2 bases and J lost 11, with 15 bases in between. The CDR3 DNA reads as TGTGCCATCAGTGAGCCGGCGGACGGTGCGAAACTGTTTTTT. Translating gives CAISEPADGAKLFF.

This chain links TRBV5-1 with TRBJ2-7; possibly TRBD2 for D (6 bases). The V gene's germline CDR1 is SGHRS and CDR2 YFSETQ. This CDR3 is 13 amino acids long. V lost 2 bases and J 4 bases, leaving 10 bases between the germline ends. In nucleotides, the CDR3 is TGCGCCAGCAGCTTCTCTAGCGAATACGAGCAGTACTTC. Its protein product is CASSFSSEYEQYF.

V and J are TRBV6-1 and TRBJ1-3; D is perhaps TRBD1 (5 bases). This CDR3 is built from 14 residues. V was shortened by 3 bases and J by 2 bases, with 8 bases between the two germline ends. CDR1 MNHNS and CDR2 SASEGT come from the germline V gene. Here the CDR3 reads CASSDRGAGNTIYF. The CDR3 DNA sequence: TGTGCCAGCAGTGACCGAGGGGCTGGAAACACCATATATTTT.

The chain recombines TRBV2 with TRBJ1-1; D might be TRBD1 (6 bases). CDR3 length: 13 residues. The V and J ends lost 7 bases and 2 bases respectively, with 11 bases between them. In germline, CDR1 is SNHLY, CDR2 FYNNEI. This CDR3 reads CASKTGGNTEAFF. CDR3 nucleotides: TGTGCCAGCAAGACGGGGGGCAACACTGAAGCTTTCTTT.

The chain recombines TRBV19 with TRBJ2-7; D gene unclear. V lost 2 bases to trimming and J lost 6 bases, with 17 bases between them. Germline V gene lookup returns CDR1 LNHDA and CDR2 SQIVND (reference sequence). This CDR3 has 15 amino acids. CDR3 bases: TGTGCCAGTAGTATATCGTCCGTAGGGTATGCCGAGCAGTACTTC. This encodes CASSISSVGYAEQYF.

CDR3 region: CASRKVGGSYNEQFF. The DNA for the CDR3 is TGCGCCAGCAGGAAGGTGGGGGGATCTTACAATGAGCAGTTCTTC. The chain couples TRBV5-1 to TRBJ2-1; D perhaps matches TRBD2 (6 bases). Between the trimmed V and J ends, which lost 5 bases and 4 bases, there was a span of 16 bases. Germline assignment: CDR1 SGHRS and CDR2 YFSETQ. This CDR3 is built from 15 residues.